This is a list of T cell receptor beta chains from one sample in a study of OX40 agonist ivuxolimab in advanced cancers. The table came from immunoSEQ multiplex PCR; TCRdb's copy has only in-frame clones and leaves some out. The sample includes tens of thousands of clones, 80% to 90% of them seen just once. The starting material was CD4+ or CD8+ T cells sorted from blood, obtained in a trial of the OX40 agonist ivuxolimab. The receptors stem from an adult with an advanced solid tumor such as melanoma, head and neck, liver or kidney cancer. Both conserved end residues are part of each CDR3. A D gene is named only where the DNA matches it firmly. Expanded clones get a size class; other rows say once, few or many, or leave the size out.

cdr3_aa cdr3_nt v_call clone_size j_call d_call
CASRYATGGNEPQHF TGTGCCAGCCGCTATGCGACAGGGGGAAATGAGCCCCAGCATTTT TRBV5-6 NA TRBJ1-5 TRBD1
CASSLEGRALNEQFF TGTGCCAGCAGCTTGGAGGGTCGGGCGCTCAATGAGCAGTTCTTC TRBV5-6 NA TRBJ2-1 NA
CSVSNEQFF TGCAGCGTCAGCAATGAGCAGTTCTTC TRBV29-1 NA TRBJ2-1 NA
CASSEKEEDEQFF TGTGCCAGCAGCGAGAAGGAGGAGGATGAGCAGTTCTTC TRBV27 NA TRBJ2-1 NA
CASSEVDGNTEAFF TGTGCCAGCAGTGAAGTTGACGGGAACACTGAAGCTTTCTTT TRBV6-1 NA TRBJ1-1 NA
CASTKTGQSGNEQFF TGTGCCAGCACTAAGACAGGGCAAAGCGGCAATGAGCAGTTCTTC TRBV14 NA TRBJ2-1 TRBD1
CASSSPGQGALWHTEAFF TGTGCCAGCAGCTCCCCCGGACAGGGGGCGCTTTGGCACACTGAAGCTTTCTTT TRBV9 NA TRBJ1-1 TRBD1
CAISEPDRGNTGELFF TGTGCCATCAGTGAGCCGGACAGGGGGAACACCGGGGAGCTGTTTTTT TRBV10-3 once TRBJ2-2 TRBD1
CASSTGGNTGELFF TGTGCCAGTAGCACAGGGGGGAACACCGGGGAGCTGTTTTTT TRBV19 NA TRBJ2-2 TRBD1
CASSVGTANTEAFF TGTGCCAGCAGCGTCGGGACAGCGAACACTGAAGCTTTCTTT TRBV9 NA TRBJ1-1 TRBD1
CASSATSGGAGTDTQYF TGTGCCAGCAGCGCCACTAGCGGGGGGGCAGGCACAGATACGCAGTATTTT TRBV7-9 NA TRBJ2-3 TRBD2
CASSLGQTSYEQYF TGCGCCAGCAGCTTGGGGCAGACCTCCTACGAGCAGTACTTC TRBV5-1 NA TRBJ2-7 NA
CASSEPGTEFFNYGYTF TGTGCCAGCAGTGAACCCGGGACAGAGTTTTTTAACTATGGCTACACCTTC TRBV6-1 NA TRBJ1-2 TRBD1
CASSMTSGGQSSYNEQFF TGTGCCAGTAGTATGACTAGCGGGGGGCAGAGCTCCTACAATGAGCAGTTCTTC TRBV19 few TRBJ2-1 TRBD2
CASSYARRVNTEAFF TGTGCCAGCAGTTACGCGAGGAGGGTGAACACTGAAGCTTTCTTT TRBV6-5 NA TRBJ1-1 NA
CASSLSSVGEYNSPLHF TGTGCCAGCAGCTTGAGTTCAGTCGGGGAGTATAATTCACCCCTCCACTTT TRBV5-6 NA TRBJ1-6 NA
CASSEASGGPIYEQYF TGTGCCAGCAGTGAAGCTAGCGGGGGGCCAATCTACGAGCAGTACTTC TRBV2 NA TRBJ2-7 TRBD2
CASSFSTGADEQFF TGTGCCAGCAGCTTCAGCACAGGGGCCGATGAGCAGTTCTTC TRBV13 NA TRBJ2-1 TRBD1
CASRSGAYGYTF TGTGCCAGCCGTTCAGGGGCCTATGGCTACACCTTC TRBV7-9 NA TRBJ1-2 NA
CASRLAGGPNEQFF TGTGCCAGCAGACTAGCGGGGGGGCCTAATGAGCAGTTCTTC TRBV6-1 NA TRBJ2-1 TRBD2
CASSPKGAYNEQFF TGTGCCAGCTCACCCAAAGGGGCCTACAATGAGCAGTTCTTC TRBV18 NA TRBJ2-1 NA
CAWSVMEGSEAFF TGTGCCTGGAGTGTAATGGAGGGCAGTGAAGCTTTCTTT TRBV30 NA TRBJ1-1 NA
CASSPSGGTGTDTQYF TGTGCCAGCAGCCCCTCGGGGGGGACTGGCACAGATACGCAGTATTTT TRBV27 NA TRBJ2-3 TRBD2
CAWDRERNTEAFF TGTGCCTGGGACAGGGAGAGGAACACTGAAGCTTTCTTT TRBV30 NA TRBJ1-1 TRBD1
CASSEGLAGTDTQYF TGTGCCAGCAGCGAGGGACTAGCGGGTACAGATACGCAGTATTTT TRBV9 NA TRBJ2-3 TRBD2
CASSQEGLQGTEAFF TGCGCCAGCAGCCAAGAAGGCTTACAGGGTACTGAAGCTTTCTTT TRBV4-1 once TRBJ1-1 NA
CASSQAPEGREQYF TGCGCCAGCAGCCAGGCCCCTGAGGGTAGGGAGCAGTACTTC TRBV4-1 many TRBJ2-7 NA
CASSLGGGYTGELFF TGTGCCAGCAGCTTAGGTGGGGGATACACCGGGGAGCTGTTTTTT TRBV11-3 NA TRBJ2-2 NA
CASRPGLAGENEQFF TGCGCCAGCAGACCGGGACTAGCGGGGGAAAATGAGCAGTTCTTC TRBV10-1 NA TRBJ2-1 TRBD2
CSGGRPEVPDGYTF TGCAGCGGGGGGCGCCCGGAGGTACCCGATGGCTACACCTTC TRBV29-1 few TRBJ1-2 NA
CASSQSGGGVTGANVLTF TGTGCCAGCAGCCAATCAGGTGGGGGTGTCACTGGGGCCAACGTCCTGACTTTC TRBV16 NA TRBJ2-6 NA
CASSLTGQPEQYF TGTGCCAGCAGCTTAACGGGACAGCCCGAGCAGTACTTC TRBV7-9 NA TRBJ2-7 TRBD1
CASSPDGGTNEKLFF TGTGCCAGCAGCCCCGATGGGGGGACTAATGAAAAACTGTTTTTT TRBV9 NA TRBJ1-4 NA
CASSVGTAPTNEKLFF TGTGCCAGCAGCGTAGGGACAGCTCCGACTAATGAAAAACTGTTTTTT TRBV9 NA TRBJ1-4 NA
CASSYQAPGLSYEQYF TGTGCCAGCAGTTACCAGGCCCCGGGACTCTCCTACGAGCAGTACTTC TRBV6-5 NA TRBJ2-7 NA
CASSPPGQGFHEQYF TGTGCCAGCAGCCCCCCTGGACAGGGCTTCCACGAGCAGTACTTC TRBV5-4 NA TRBJ2-7 TRBD1
CASHEGVEAFF TGTGCCTCGCACGAAGGGGTTGAAGCTTTCTTT TRBV5-6 medium-sized TRBJ1-1 NA
CASSQNPPLRTAPTNEKLFF TGCGCCAGCAGCCAAAATCCCCCGCTGAGGACAGCTCCAACTAATGAAAAACTGTTTTTT TRBV4-3 NA TRBJ1-4 NA
CASSLGLAGAISYNEQFF TGTGCCAGCAGCTTAGGACTAGCGGGGGCCATCTCCTACAATGAGCAGTTCTTC TRBV11-2 NA TRBJ2-1 TRBD2
CASAVGLPYEQYF TGTGCCAGCGCGGTAGGGCTACCCTACGAGCAGTACTTC TRBV2 NA TRBJ2-7 NA
CSAERGGAYNEQFF TGCAGCGCCGAGAGGGGGGGGGCCTACAATGAGCAGTTCTTC TRBV29-1 NA TRBJ2-1 NA
CASSLNHINYGYTF TGCGCCAGCAGCTTGAACCATATCAACTATGGCTACACCTTC TRBV5-1 NA TRBJ1-2 NA
CASSLGRLSDTQYF TGTGCCAGCAGCTTAGGTCGGCTGTCAGATACGCAGTATTTT TRBV7-2 NA TRBJ2-3 NA
CASSQDRGLDTDTQYF TGCGCCAGCAGCCAAGACCGGGGCTTGGACACAGATACGCAGTATTTT TRBV4-1 NA TRBJ2-3 NA
CASSAGRSPLGAGELFF TGTGCCAGCAGCGCGGGACGGAGCCCCTTAGGGGCCGGGGAGCTGTTTTTT TRBV7-7 NA TRBJ2-2 NA
CASSLRGLGVYNEQFF TGTGCCAGCAGTCTACGGGGGCTAGGTGTCTACAATGAGCAGTTCTTC TRBV13 NA TRBJ2-1 NA
CASSLAQAYEQYF TGTGCCAGCAGCTTAGCCCAAGCCTACGAGCAGTACTTC TRBV11-2 once TRBJ2-7 NA
CASSLEQAPRHEQYF TGTGCCAGCAGCTTAGAACAGGCTCCTCGCCACGAGCAGTACTTC TRBV11-1 NA TRBJ2-7 NA
CASSWDSYNEQFF TGTGCCAGCAGCTGGGACTCCTACAATGAGCAGTTCTTC TRBV5-6 NA TRBJ2-1 NA
CASSLIGPYEQYF TGTGCCAGCAGCTTAATCGGTCCCTACGAGCAGTACTTC TRBV11-2 NA TRBJ2-7 NA
CASSLDGNRGLYEQYF TGCGCCAGCAGCTTGGATGGGAACAGGGGCCTCTACGAGCAGTACTTC TRBV5-1 NA TRBJ2-7 TRBD1
CASSAGTPSHYGYTF TGTGCCAGCAGCGCTGGGACACCGAGTCACTATGGCTACACCTTC TRBV7-9 few TRBJ1-2 NA
CASSLFFTGAQETQYF TGCGCCAGCAGCTTATTCTTTACAGGGGCGCAAGAGACCCAGTACTTC TRBV5-1 NA TRBJ2-5 TRBD1
CASRLQGDNGYTF TGTGCCAGCAGGCTACAGGGGGATAATGGCTACACCTTC TRBV2 few TRBJ1-2 TRBD1
CASSYSTAAPQHF TGTGCCAGCAGTTACTCGACGGCAGCACCCCAGCATTTT TRBV6-5 NA TRBJ1-5 NA
CASSLGARGAGELFF TGTGCCAGCAGTTTAGGGGCAAGGGGAGCCGGGGAGCTGTTTTTT TRBV27 NA TRBJ2-2 NA
CASSQRRAGETQYF TGCGCCAGCAGCCAACGCAGGGCTGGGGAGACCCAGTACTTC TRBV4-1 once TRBJ2-5 NA
CASSPQGDVYEQYF TGTGCTAGTAGCCCACAGGGGGATGTATACGAGCAGTACTTC TRBV12-5 NA TRBJ2-7 TRBD1
CASSLGRGPYEQYF TGCGCCAGCAGCTTGGGGCGGGGACCCTACGAGCAGTACTTC TRBV5-1 NA TRBJ2-7 NA